The subject of this entry is one T cell receptor beta chain. TCRdb's table, derived via immunoSEQ multiplex PCR, lists solely in-frame clones and lacks some. Here the sample spans roughly 120,000 clones, more than 85% being singletons. The sample belongs to a study of control samples from healthy donors and cancer patients. Germline CDR1 SGHNT, CDR2 YYREEE (reference sequence). Trimming shortened V by 4 bases and J by 3 bases, and 12 bases separated the two germline ends. CDR3 length: 14 residues. Material for sequencing was blood. This sequence was found in a woman aged 18-30 years in good health. V and J are TRBV5-4 and TRBJ2-3; possible D gene TRBD2, 5 bases. The DNA of the CDR3 is TGTGCCAGCAGCAAGGGTAGAGGGACAGATACGCAGTATTTT. This gives the protein CASSKGRGTDTQYF.